This T cell receptor beta chain is from a study of OX40 agonist ivuxolimab in advanced cancers. Across the study: Patient treatment consisted of intravenous ivuxolimab administration every 2 weeks at 0.01 to 10 mg/kg. Whole-study findings and limits: The CD4+ and CD8+ T cells in the blood had expanded clonally by week 6 at 0.1 to 3.0 mg/kg.

Profiled with immunoSEQ multiplex PCR; TCRdb holds only in-frame clones, not every one. This table holds tens of thousands of clones, 92% found once. This CDR3 region has 15 residues. Looked up from germline, CDR1 is MNHEY and CDR2 is SMNVEV (reference sequence). J gave up 6 bases and V 0 bases, and 1 base lay outside the gene matches. A remark on this clone: Its antigen is still unknown.

The sequence derives from an adult with an advanced solid tumor such as melanoma, head and neck, liver or kidney cancer. The chain has TRBV27 and TRBJ1-4; TRBD1 aligns across 10 bases. The sample was CD4+ or CD8+ T cells sorted from blood, taken in a trial of the OX40 agonist ivuxolimab. For the CDR3, the DNA is TGTGCCAGCAGTTTATCGGGACAGGGGTATGAAAAACTGTTTTTT. Translation gives CASSLSGQGYEKLFF.